The rows below give T cell receptor beta chains drawn from one sample of a study of radiotherapy plus CTLA-4 blockade in lung cancer. Profiling relied on immunoSEQ multiplex PCR, and the TCRdb table lists in-frame clones only, not all of them. Among about 80,000 clones, 70% to 85% were seen once, and the ten largest hold 0.79%. Sequencing was performed on peripheral blood, taken from a patient treated with radiotherapy plus ipilimumab. The receptors were sampled from a human donor with non-small cell lung cancer who had stable disease on radiotherapy plus ipilimumab. Each CDR3 is given with its conserved first and last residue. Fields, in order: clone size, V gene, D gene, J gene, CDR3 protein, CDR3 DNA. D genes are given only for firm matches. The size field is filled for only some rows; it gives once, few, many or a size class.

-,TRBV5-1,-,TRBJ2-5,CASSLGLTVQETQYF,TGCGCCAGCAGCTTGGGGCTGACTGTTCAAGAGACCCAGTACTTC
-,TRBV25-1,-,TRBJ1-5,CASSELGQDDNQPQHF,TGTGCCAGCAGTGAATTAGGCCAGGATGATAATCAGCCCCAGCATTTT
-,TRBV19,TRBD2,TRBJ2-1,CASSTRTSYNEQFF,TGTGCCAGTAGTACCCGGACTAGCTACAATGAGCAGTTCTTC
-,TRBV6-1,-,TRBJ2-7,CASSFTGPNSYEQYF,TGTGCCAGCAGTTTCACCGGGCCTAACTCCTACGAGCAGTACTTC
-,TRBV18,TRBD1,TRBJ2-7,CASSSQTGTGPTYEQYF,TGTGCCAGCTCCTCACAGACCGGGACAGGCCCCACCTACGAGCAGTACTTC
-,TRBV5-8,-,TRBJ2-2,CATRQGNTGELFF,TGTGCCACACGGCAGGGGAACACCGGGGAGCTGTTTTTT
once,TRBV4-2,-,TRBJ1-2,CASSQDHPGGGYTF,TGTGCCAGCAGCCAAGATCATCCGGGAGGTGGCTACACCTTC
-,TRBV30,TRBD1,TRBJ1-2,CAWGGQGVADYGYTF,TGTGCCTGGGGTGGCCAGGGGGTCGCGGACTATGGCTACACCTTC
once,TRBV7-9,-,TRBJ1-6,CASSRQQGLNSPLHF,TGTGCCAGCAGCCGACAACAAGGTCTTAATTCACCCCTCCACTTT
-,TRBV11-2,TRBD1,TRBJ2-7,CASSLLTTGATYEQYF,TGTGCCAGCAGCCTCCTTACGACAGGGGCGACCTACGAGCAGTACTTC
-,TRBV7-2,-,TRBJ1-2,CASSLDRANYGYTF,TGTGCCAGCAGCTTGGACCGAGCTAACTATGGCTACACCTTC
-,TRBV6-1,-,TRBJ1-1,CASSVGTEAFF,TGTGCCAGCAGTGTTGGAACTGAAGCTTTCTTT
once,TRBV11-3,TRBD2,TRBJ2-1,CASSLGGWTSGSDEQFF,TGTGCCAGCAGCTTGGGGGGTTGGACTAGCGGGAGCGATGAGCAGTTCTTC
-,TRBV6-6,-,TRBJ1-2,CASTQTGSYGYTF,TGTGCCAGCACCCAAACAGGCAGCTATGGCTACACCTTC
once,TRBV7-9,-,TRBJ2-7,CASSPAGSYEQYF,TGTGCCAGCAGCCCGGCGGGAAGTTACGAGCAGTACTTC
-,TRBV7-2,-,TRBJ2-1,CASSLVRTGTPGNNEQFF,TGTGCCAGCAGCTTAGTGCGGACCGGGACACCCGGAAACAATGAGCAGTTCTTC
-,TRBV28,TRBD1,TRBJ1-4,CASRRTGGGNEKLFF,TGTGCCAGCAGAAGGACAGGGGGCGGTAATGAAAAACTGTTTTTT
-,TRBV7-9,-,TRBJ2-7,CASSLAGSLIEQYF,TGTGCCAGCAGCTTAGCTGGCAGCCTCATCGAGCAGTACTTC
-,TRBV6-1,TRBD1,TRBJ1-2,CASTLRGQNYGYTF,TGTGCCAGCACTCTTAGGGGGCAGAACTATGGCTACACCTTC
-,TRBV6-6,TRBD1,TRBJ1-2,CASSPSGTGHYGYTF,TGTGCCAGCAGTCCCTCCGGGACAGGGCACTATGGCTACACCTTC
-,TRBV2,-,TRBJ2-7,CASTVERGYEQYF,TGTGCCAGCACAGTAGAGAGGGGCTACGAGCAGTACTTC
-,TRBV11-2,-,TRBJ2-7,CASSVSYEQYF,TGTGCCAGCAGCGTAAGCTACGAGCAGTACTTC
-,TRBV7-2,-,TRBJ2-3,CASSSRGALTDTQYF,TGTGCCAGCAGTTCTCGGGGGGCACTCACAGATACGCAGTATTTT
-,TRBV2,-,TRBJ2-5,CASSESTQYF,TGTGCCAGCAGTGAGTCGACCCAGTACTTC
once,TRBV27,TRBD2,TRBJ2-7,CASIFLRLAGAGSGEQYF,TGTGCCAGCATTTTCCTTAGACTAGCGGGAGCTGGTTCTGGCGAGCAGTACTTC
-,TRBV6-1,-,TRBJ2-5,CASKEASAGETQYF,TGTGCCAGCAAGGAGGCCTCCGCCGGTGAGACCCAGTACTTC
-,TRBV7-8,-,TRBJ1-3,CASSLSGTNSGNTIYF,TGTGCCAGCAGCCTAAGCGGGACTAACTCTGGAAACACCATATATTTT
-,TRBV11-3,-,TRBJ2-7,CASSLDQRSEQYF,TGTGCCAGCAGCTTAGATCAGAGGAGCGAGCAGTACTTC
few,TRBV14,-,TRBJ1-5,CASSRGNQPQHF,TGTGCCAGCAGCCGGGGCAATCAGCCCCAGCATTTT
-,TRBV19,-,TRBJ1-5,CASSISGSPPYNQPQHF,TGTGCCAGTAGTATTTCGGGCTCACCTCCCTACAATCAGCCCCAGCATTTT
-,TRBV10-3,-,TRBJ1-4,CATSAGQLNEKLFF,TGTGCCACCAGTGCCGGACAGCTTAATGAAAAACTGTTTTTT
-,TRBV28,TRBD2,TRBJ2-2,CASSSHGLAVAGELFF,TGTGCCAGCAGTTCCCATGGACTAGCCGTCGCCGGGGAGCTGTTTTTT
few,TRBV19,-,TRBJ1-1,CASSIWGTEAFF,TGTGCCAGTAGTATATGGGGGACTGAAGCTTTCTTT
-,TRBV10-1,TRBD2,TRBJ2-3,CASSTSGGPDTQYF,TGCGCCAGCAGTACAAGCGGGGGGCCAGATACGCAGTATTTT
-,TRBV19,-,TRBJ1-1,CASSIDGASSAEAFF,TGTGCCAGTAGTATCGACGGGGCATCGTCAGCTGAAGCTTTCTTT